Only a few counts were recorded for the clone carrying this T cell receptor beta chain. The ends were cut back, 4 bases at V and 0 bases at J, with 7 bases in the middle. Per germline, CDR1 MNHEY and CDR2 SVGAGI. The CDR3 extends over 13 amino acids. TCRdb passed the 5' RACE reads through MiXCR, listing each CDR3 protein once. The data show approximately 100,000 distinct CDR3 sequences, 17% seen once. The sample belongs to a study of T cells of healthy individuals. The V gene is TRBV6-5, the J gene TRBJ2-7; D not resolved. This TCR derives from a human donor in good health. The CDR3 sequence: CASSSINSYEQYF. In nucleotides, the CDR3 is TGTGCCAGCAGTTCCATCAACTCCTACGAGCAGTACTTC.